A single sample gave rise to the 3 T cell receptor beta chains below, sequenced in a study of cytomegalovirus exposure and HLA in healthy donors (dated 2017 in TCRdb). Libraries came from the immunoSEQ multiplex PCR assay. A mixture of 60 forward primers for TCR Vbeta segments and 13 reverse primers for TCR Jbeta segments was used in the multiplex PCR. Held by TCRdb, this immuneACCESS table contains in-frame sequences only and omits some clones. Under half of the omission traces to an unresolved V gene where checked; the cause of the rest is unknown. The table for this sample shows about 77,000 clones. The ten most abundant clones make up approximately 15% of the sample. Sequenced input: PBMCs. The receptors stem from a man aged 45-60 years in good health and CMV-seropositive.

This chain uses TRBV1 with TRBJ2-7; the D segment call TRBD2 is taken from the table without a DNA check. TRBV1 constitutes a pseudogene. The CDR3 runs to 18 residues. In DNA, the CDR3 is TGCACCAGCAGCCAAGGGCTAGCGGGAGGCCGGATCCTCTACGAGCAGTACTTC. Residues: CTSSQGLAGGRILYEQYF.

The chain uses TRBV2 and TRBJ2-3, with 9 nucleotides matching TRBD2. V lost 6 bases to trimming and J lost 0 bases; unmatched junction nucleotides: 1. CDR1 and CDR2 from the germline V gene are SNHLY and FYNNEI. This CDR3 has 14 residues. The CDR3 sequence is CASRAGGSTDTQYF. For the CDR3, the DNA is TGTGCCAGCAGGGCGGGGGGGAGCACAGATACGCAGTATTTT.

V usage is TRBV6-5 and J usage is TRBJ1-5; D remains unclear. CDR1 is MNHEY, CDR2 SVGAGI, per germline. The CDR3 loop spans 14 amino acids. Trimming stripped 5 bases from V and 0 bases from J, with 8 bases between. CDR3 in DNA: TGTGCCAGCAGTAGACTCTATAGCAATCAGCCCCAGCATTTT. Encoded protein: CASSRLYSNQPQHF.